This T cell receptor (beta chain) was captured in a study of T cell responses to AZD1222 COVID-19 vaccine. Findings and limits, study-wide: The sample set comprised mostly white British donors with more females, and clonal diversity was possibly underestimated. Close to half of spike-specific TCRs reportedly recognize unmutated variant regions.

A word on this clone: Its antigen is undetermined.

Trimming shortened V by 6 bases and J by 1 base, and 18 bases separated the two germline ends. Germline V gene sequence: CDR1 MDHEN, CDR2 SYDVKM. The CDR3 contains 16 residues. Some clones are missing from TCRdb's copy, which holds only in-frame ones; the method was immunoSEQ multiplex PCR. Of some 150,000 clones detected, 90% appear once; the ten largest clones hold 1.8%. The chain has TRBV28 and TRBJ1-1, with D hard to call. The clonotype comes from an adult in good health. This specimen consisted of peripheral blood, obtained on day 0 of AZD1222 vaccination. The CDR3 region is CASSLFGRSGNTEAFF. The CDR3 region has the DNA TGTGCCAGCAGCCTCTTCGGGCGGAGTGGGAACACTGAAGCTTTCTTT.